The 8 T cell receptor beta chains in this list originate from one sample, sequenced in a study of response to subunit inactivated influenza vaccine. TCRdb reanalysed the RT-PCR reads using MiXCR and keeps one entry per CDR3 protein. The sample records about 800,000 distinct CDR3 sequences, approximately 21% being singletons. Sequencing used PBMCs from blood, obtained 4 to 6 days after vaccination. Receptor source: a man between 45 and 60 years old who received an inactivated influenza vaccine.

This clonotype has just a few counts. CDR3 coding DNA: TGTGCCAGCAGCAAAGACAGGGGTATGTGGAATACGCAGTATTTT. Translating it yields CASSKDRGMWNTQYF. The chain joins TRBV5-5 to TRBJ2-3; the match to TRBD1 covers 8 bases. V shed 4 bases and J 7 bases; nucleotides not matched to a gene: 11. The germline V gene encodes CDR1 SGHKS and CDR2 YYEKEE (reference sequence). The CDR3 spans 15 residues.

The rearrangement uses TRBV29-1 and TRBJ2-3, with 7 positions matching TRBD2. Trimming removed 8 bases from V and 6 bases from J; junction bases left unmatched: 14. This CDR3 contains 14 residues. The germline gives CDR1 SQVTM, CDR2 ANQGSEA. For the CDR3, the DNA is TGCAGCACCTGGGACTACAGAATCGGGGATACGCAGTATTTT. Translating it yields CSTWDYRIGDTQYF.

Written as DNA, the CDR3 is TGTGCCAGCAGTTTTTCCCCTCCCGGGTACGAGCAGTACTTC. Protein: CASSFSPPGYEQYF. The chain couples TRBV12-3 or TRBV12-4 to TRBJ2-7; no reliable D call. The V end lost 3 bases, the J end lost 4 bases, and 13 bases lay between the germline ends. The CDR3 totals 14 residues.

This clonotype was seen ten or more times. CDR3 sequence (DNA): TGTGCCAGCAGTTCGACCTCGAACACTGAAGCTTTCTTT. Translated: CASSSTSNTEAFF. V gene TRBV12-3 or TRBV12-4 combines with J gene TRBJ1-1, with D uncertain. The length of the CDR3 is 13 residues. Trimming removed 4 bases from V and 1 base from J, with 7 bases in between.

This clonotype has only a few counts. V is TRBV20-1 and J is TRBJ2-1; possible D gene TRBD2, 6 bases. The CDR3 is 15 amino acids. Germline V gene sequence: CDR1 DFQATT, CDR2 SNEGSKA (reference sequence). Trimming cost V 3 bases and J 0 bases, with 12 bases left between them. CDR3 amino acids: CSARGGTYSYNEQFF. The CDR3 coding sequence is TGCAGTGCTAGGGGCGGGACCTACTCCTACAATGAGCAGTTCTTC.

This clonotype appeared a few times. The chain couples TRBV11-2 to TRBJ1-1; tentative D call: TRBD1 (6 bases). Germline V gene lookup returns CDR1 SGHAT and CDR2 FQNNGV. This CDR3 region has 13 residues. V was shortened by 5 bases and J by 4 bases, with 11 bases between the two germline ends. CDR3 loop: CASSGQGSTEAFF. In nucleotides, the CDR3 is TGTGCCAGCAGCGGTCAGGGGAGCACTGAAGCTTTCTTT.

This clonotype has more than one count but fewer than ten. The chain recombines TRBV2 with TRBJ2-7; possibly TRBD2 for D (5 bases). Germline loops: CDR1 SNHLY, CDR2 FYNNEI. This CDR3 spans 13 amino acids. V gave up 6 bases and J gave up 8 bases, with 17 bases separating them. The chain's CDR3 is CASRPDSPLKQYF. As DNA, the CDR3 is TGTGCCAGCAGACCGGACTCTCCGCTAAAGCAGTACTTC.

This clonotype was observed a handful of times. This chain joins TRBV30 and TRBJ2-5, with TRBD1 matching over 7 bases. Germline CDR1 and CDR2: GTSNPN and SVGIG (reference sequence). This CDR3 spans 15 amino acids. V shed 2 bases, J shed 3 bases, and the junction held 9 bases outside the gene matches. The CDR3 nucleotides are TGTGCCTGGAGTACCTCGGACAGGACAAAAGAGACCCAGTACTTC. It codes for CAWSTSDRTKETQYF.